These 27 T cell receptor beta chains originate from one sample sequenced in a study of response to subunit inactivated influenza vaccine. TCRdb recomputed calls from the RT-PCR reads with MiXCR, one row per CDR3 protein. Altogether a few hundred thousand distinct CDR3 sequences are present, about a fifth being singletons, with the ten largest covering 10% to 13%. Specimen: PBMCs from blood, collected approximately 20 months after vaccination. The source is a man aged 45-69 years who received an inactivated influenza vaccine.

The CDR3 bases are TGCAGTGCTAGTTCCGGTGCGGGGTCCACAGATACGCAGTATTTT. It specifies CSASSGAGSTDTQYF. The V and J genes are TRBV20-1 and TRBJ2-3; maybe TRBD2 (6 bases). Germline V lookup: CDR1 DFQATT, CDR2 SNEGSKA (reference sequence). The CDR3 consists of 15 residues. The ends were cut back, 3 bases at V and 2 bases at J, with 15 bases in the middle.

The CDR3 here is CAISVDLNTEAFF. CDR3 sequence (DNA): TGTGCCATCAGTGTCGACTTAAACACTGAAGCTTTCTTT. The chain recombines TRBV10-3 with TRBJ1-1, with D unclear. Germline V gene lookup returns CDR1 ENHRY and CDR2 SYGVKD. Trimming took off 4 bases at V and 2 bases at J, with 8 bases between the two ends. CDR3 length: 13 amino acids.

This clonotype was found a few times. The chain combines TRBV24-1 with TRBJ1-2, with 7 bases identical to TRBD1. The J segment lost 8 bases and the V segment lost 4 bases, leaving 6 bases of the junction unmatched. Germline V lookup: CDR1 KGHDR, CDR2 SFDVKD. The CDR3 length is 13 residues. The CDR3 DNA follows: TGTGCCACCAGTGACGAGACAGGGCACGGCTACACCTTC. Amino acids: CATSDETGHGYTF.

This clonotype was seen repeatedly, ten times or more. The chain is built from TRBV10-3 and TRBJ2-2; D remains unclear. Deletions cut 0 bases from V and 5 bases from J, with 4 bases between. Germline V gene lookup returns CDR1 ENHRY and CDR2 SYGVKD. The CDR3 length is 13 residues. CDR3 loop: CAISESGTGELFF. In DNA, the CDR3 is TGTGCCATCAGTGAGTCGGGAACCGGGGAGCTGTTTTTT.

The chain uses TRBV14 and TRBJ2-1, with 9 bases fitting TRBD1. This CDR3 spans 15 amino acids. In germline, CDR1 is SGHDN, CDR2 FVKESK. V lost 4 bases and J lost 2; bases outside the gene matches: 3. As DNA, the CDR3 is TGTGCCAGCAGCCGACAGGGGGGTCCCTACAATGAGCAGTTCTTC. Amino acids: CASSRQGGPYNEQFF.

This clonotype showed up just once. This chain joins TRBV29-1 and TRBJ1-1; unclear D gene. Per the germline V gene, CDR1 is SQVTM and CDR2 is ANQGSEA. The CDR3 runs 11 residues. The V gene lost 4 bases and the J gene lost 5 bases, with 8 bases spanning the gap. The CDR3 here is CSVVGETEAFF. CDR3 bases: TGCAGCGTTGTCGGGGAGACTGAAGCTTTCTTT.

This clonotype showed up many times. V usage is TRBV10-2 and J usage is TRBJ1-4, with 7 bases aligning to TRBD1. Germline trimming cut 6 bases from V and 4 bases from J; bases unmatched to any gene: 5. CDR3 size: 14 residues. The germline V gene encodes CDR1 WSHSY and CDR2 SAAADI. CDR3 sequence: CASSSQGYNEKLFF. The CDR3 nucleotides read TGCGCCAGCAGCTCACAGGGGTATAATGAAAAACTGTTTTTT.

This clonotype was detected many times. This sequence joins TRBV9 and TRBJ1-2, with 7 bases matching TRBD1. CDR1 is SGDLS and CDR2 is YYNGEE in the germline V gene. The CDR3 sequence is 19 residues long. V was clipped by 1 base and J by 4 bases; unmatched bases: 19. CDR3 protein: CASSVSPSKVQGGTYGYTF. The CDR3 bases are TGTGCCAGCAGCGTAAGCCCCTCTAAGGTCCAGGGGGGGACCTATGGCTACACCTTC.

The chain couples TRBV4-3 to TRBJ2-6; possible D gene TRBD2, 5 bases. V was cut by 0 bases and J by 2 bases, with 8 bases left in between. The CDR3 covers 16 residues. The germline gives CDR1 LGHNA, CDR2 YSLEER. Here the CDR3 reads CASSQDVGAGANVLTF. CDR3 coding DNA: TGCGCCAGCAGCCAAGATGTCGGGGCTGGGGCCAACGTCCTGACTTTC.

The chain carries TRBV25-1 and TRBJ2-5; 9 nucleotides match TRBD2. Germline values: CDR1 MGHDK, CDR2 SYGVNS. CDR3 length equals 14 residues. Trimming took 3 bases from V and 5 from J; bases not matched to a gene: 4. CDR3 sequence reads: CASSEAGGLETQYF. CDR3 sequence (DNA): TGTGCCAGCAGTGAGGCGGGGGGGCTTGAGACCCAGTACTTC.

This clonotype turned up a few times. The chain combines TRBV4-1 with TRBJ2-7; 10 bases match TRBD1. This CDR3 region has 15 residues. Losses at the gene ends were 1 base for V and 0 bases for J; bases not matched to a gene: 0. Germline assignment: CDR1 MGHRA and CDR2 YSYEKL. The CDR3 sequence: CASSQGTGGSYEQYF. The DNA for the CDR3 is TGCGCCAGCAGCCAAGGGACAGGGGGCTCCTACGAGCAGTACTTC.

This clonotype appeared a few times. The V and J genes are TRBV6-2 or TRBV6-3 and TRBJ1-6; the D gene is possibly TRBD1 (5 bases). CDR3 length: 15 residues. Deletions cut 2 bases from V and 1 base from J, with 6 bases between. Germline-derived CDR1 and CDR2 are MNHEY and SVGEGT. The CDR3 sequence is CASSYGGSYNSPLHF. Written as DNA, the CDR3 is TGTGCCAGCAGTTACGGGGGTTCCTATAATTCACCCCTCCACTTT.

The chain has TRBV6-1 and TRBJ1-5; D possibly corresponds to TRBD1 (5 bases). With 9 bases removed from V and 0 bases from J, the gap between germline ends came to 12 bases. The germline CDR1 and CDR2 sequences are MNHNS and SASEGT. This CDR3 is 14 amino acids long. The CDR3 DNA reads as TGTGCCAGTATAGGGGCTAATAGCAATCAGCCCCAGCATTTT. Protein sequence: CASIGANSNQPQHF.

This clonotype was recorded at least ten times. The genes are TRBV6-5 and TRBJ1-3; the D gene is possibly TRBD1 (5 bases). The CDR3 loop spans 16 amino acids. Per the germline V gene, CDR1 is MNHEY and CDR2 is SVGAGI. The germline V and J ends were trimmed by 0 bases and 2 bases, with 11 bases remaining between them. The CDR3 here is CASSYSVTGPGNTIYF. Written as DNA, the CDR3 is TGTGCCAGCAGTTACTCGGTCACAGGTCCTGGAAACACCATATATTTT.

This clonotype was detected only a few times. The J gene is TRBJ2-7, the V gene TRBV20-1; D gene ambiguous. The germline V and J ends were trimmed by 0 bases and 2 bases, with 5 bases remaining between them. Germline V gene data show CDR1 as DFQATT and CDR2 as SNEGSKA (reference sequence). This CDR3 is built from 12 residues. Here the CDR3 reads CSAREVAYEQYF. The CDR3 DNA sequence: TGCAGTGCTAGAGAGGTAGCCTACGAGCAGTACTTC.

The V gene is TRBV28, the J gene TRBJ1-2; D perhaps matches TRBD1 (6 bases). V was shortened by 10 bases and J by 3 bases, with 27 bases between the two germline ends. CDR3 size: 17 residues. Germline V gene data show CDR1 as MDHEN and CDR2 as SYDVKM. The CDR3: CATNTLVTRGSHYGYTF. The CDR3 bases are TGTGCCACCAATACGCTGGTAACCAGGGGATCCCACTATGGCTACACCTTC.

Notes on this clonotype: The junction differs from germline at one of its ends, possibly a read error. The chain combines TRBV29-1 with TRBJ1-2, with D perhaps matching TRBD1 (5 bases). Germline CDR1 reads SQVTM; CDR2 reads ANQGSEA. The CDR3 loop spans 8 amino acids. Here the CDR3 reads CSVEGQLF. The CDR3 DNA sequence: TGCAGCGTTGAGGGGCAGTTGTTC.

This chain uses TRBV10-3 with TRBJ2-1; D is possibly TRBD2 (7 bases). The germline CDR1 and CDR2 sequences are ENHRY and SYGVKD. V lost 10 bases and J 6 bases, leaving 13 bases between the germline ends. CDR3 length: 12 amino acids. The CDR3 sequence: CATRGGSNEQFF. The CDR3 DNA follows: TGTGCCACTAGGGGGGGGTCCAATGAGCAGTTCTTC.

This clonotype was found a few times. The chain couples TRBV28 to TRBJ2-2; 9 bases map to TRBD1. The V gene end was trimmed by 11 bases and the J gene end by 2 bases; junction bases not matched to a gene: 6. The CDR3 is made up of 14 amino acids. Germline V gives CDR1 MDHEN, CDR2 SYDVKM. Here the CDR3 DNA reads TGTGCCGGGAACAGGGGGCCCAACACCGGGGAGCTGTTTTTT. This gives the protein CAGNRGPNTGELFF.

V gene TRBV5-1 combines with J gene TRBJ2-3, with a weak D call TRBD2 (5 bases). Germline CDR1 reads SGHRS; CDR2 reads YFSETQ. This CDR3 spans 15 amino acids. V was cut by 0 bases and J by 4 bases, with 12 bases left in between. The CDR3 is CASSLASGLADTQYF. The CDR3 DNA is TGCGCCAGCAGCTTGGCAAGCGGACTCGCAGATACGCAGTATTTT. The full variable domain, its missing parts supplied by reference TRBV5-1 and TRBJ2-3, is KAGVTQTPRYLIKTRGQQVTLSCSPISGHRSVSWYQQTPGQGLQFLFEYFSETQRNKGNFPGRFSGRQFSNSRSEMNVSTLELGDSALYLCASSLASGLADTQYFGPGTRLTVL.

The rearrangement joins TRBV6-2 or TRBV6-3 to TRBJ2-1; 7 bases match TRBD2. Germline V lookup: CDR1 MNHEY, CDR2 SVGEGT. V dropped 6 bases and J dropped 6; count of bases not matched to a gene: 17. The CDR3 contains 17 residues. This chain's CDR3 is CASRGKISGIRVNEQFF. Written as DNA, the CDR3 is TGTGCCAGCAGGGGGAAAATCAGCGGGATAAGGGTCAATGAGCAGTTCTTC.

This clonotype was picked up a small number of times. The chain has TRBV5-6 and TRBJ1-1; no definite D call. This CDR3 has 17 residues. V was shortened by 0 bases and J by 1 base, with 16 bases between the two germline ends. Germline V gene sequence: CDR1 SGHDT, CDR2 YYEEEE. The CDR3 DNA reads TGTGCCAGCAGCTTGGGGTTCCGGGGAGCTCAGAACACTGAAGCTTTCTTT. As protein: CASSLGFRGAQNTEAFF.

This clonotype was seen more than once but under ten times. This rearrangement joins TRBV7-2 to TRBJ2-3; D is uncertain. V was trimmed by 8 bases and J by 0 bases, leaving 18 bases between them. Germline-derived CDR1 and CDR2 are SGHTA and FQGNSA. The CDR3 is made up of 16 amino acids. The CDR3 spells CASPPASRASTDTQYF. The DNA of the CDR3 is TGTGCCAGCCCACCAGCCTCCCGGGCTAGCACAGATACGCAGTATTTT.

This sequence joins TRBV5-1 and TRBJ2-2, with 8 bases aligning to TRBD1. V lost 4 bases, J lost 4 bases, and 12 bases stayed unmatched. The CDR3 sequence is 17 residues long. From germline, CDR1 is SGHRS and CDR2 YFSETQ. The CDR3 loop reads CASSTGQAAGRTGELFF. Here the CDR3 DNA reads TGCGCCAGCAGCACGGGACAGGCCGCCGGTCGCACCGGGGAGCTGTTTTTT.

The chain combines TRBV6-5 with TRBJ1-1; the D gene is possibly TRBD1 (6 bases). Germline-derived CDR1 and CDR2 are MNHEY and SVGAGI. The CDR3 spans 15 residues. V lost 2 bases and J 1 base, leaving 11 bases between the germline ends. The CDR3 loop reads CASSYEQGRNTEAFF. As DNA, the CDR3 is TGTGCCAGCAGTTACGAACAGGGAAGGAACACTGAAGCTTTCTTT.

To note about this clonotype: A read error may be the cause here, since a much bigger clone is one base away. V and J are TRBV5-6 and TRBJ1-1; D gene ambiguous. Between the trimmed V and J ends, which lost 4 bases and 0 bases, there was a span of 7 bases. In germline, CDR1 is SGHDT, CDR2 YYEEEE. The CDR3 has 13 amino acids. The CDR3 reads CASSPTMNTEAFF. CDR3 bases: TGTGCCAGCAGCCCGACTATGAACACTGAAGCTTTCTTT.

This chain connects TRBV18 to TRBJ2-3; perhaps D is TRBD1 or TRBD2 (6 bases each). CDR3 length: 16 residues. Germline CDR1 reads KGHSH; CDR2 reads LQKENI. The V and J ends lost 4 bases and 2 bases respectively, with 16 bases between them. The CDR3, as DNA: TGTGCCAGCTCACTTGGACGGAGGGGACACACAGATACGCAGTATTTT. Translation: CASSLGRRGHTDTQYF.